The rows below give T cell receptor beta chains drawn from one sample of a study of T cell responses to AZD1222 COVID-19 vaccine. Method: immunoSEQ multiplex PCR; TCRdb's copy keeps in-frame clones and lacks some. The sample includes about 100,000 clones, roughly nine tenths of them seen just once. The specimen was peripheral blood, collected on day 0 of AZD1222 vaccination. The receptors shown here come from an adult in good health. Both conserved end residues are part of each CDR3. Each record gives: V gene, J gene, D gene, clone size, CDR3 protein, CDR3 DNA. The D gene is left open where the match is weak. Clone size, where shown, is once, few, many, or a class for clones that have expanded.

V: TRBV3-1/TRBV3-2
J: TRBJ2-3
D: TRBD2
size: -
CDR3: CASSQRATSGHTDTQYF
DNA: TGTGCCAGCAGCCAAAGGGCAACTAGCGGGCACACAGATACGCAGTATTTT

V: TRBV11-3
J: TRBJ2-3
D: -
size: few
CDR3: CASSLSTDTQYF
DNA: TGTGCCAGCAGCTTGAGCACAGATACGCAGTATTTT

V: TRBV3-1/TRBV3-2
J: TRBJ2-2
D: -
size: -
CDR3: CASSPRLGAPTGELFF
DNA: TGTGCCAGCAGCCCTCGCCTGGGGGCACCAACCGGGGAGCTGTTTTTT

V: TRBV6-2/TRBV6-3
J: TRBJ2-7
D: -
size: -
CDR3: CASSYHKGYEQYF
DNA: TGTGCCAGCAGTTACCATAAGGGCTACGAGCAGTACTTC

V: TRBV11-2
J: TRBJ2-5
D: -
size: -
CDR3: CASSSGSGVQETQYF
DNA: TGTGCCAGCAGCTCCGGATCCGGAGTCCAAGAGACCCAGTACTTC

V: TRBV28
J: TRBJ1-6
D: -
size: -
CDR3: CASSLSNSPLHF
DNA: TGTGCCAGCAGTTTAAGCAATTCACCCCTCCACTTT

V: TRBV19
J: TRBJ2-1
D: TRBD2
size: -
CDR3: CASSLQASGRSYNEQFF
DNA: TGTGCCAGTAGTCTCCAGGCTAGCGGGAGGAGTTACAATGAGCAGTTCTTC

V: TRBV11-3
J: TRBJ1-1
D: -
size: -
CDR3: CASSGVGTANTEAFF
DNA: TGTGCCAGCAGCGGGGTGGGGACGGCGAACACTGAAGCTTTCTTT

V: TRBV24-1
J: TRBJ1-2
D: -
size: -
CDR3: CATSPGLFPYTF
DNA: TGTGCCACCAGCCCCGGATTATTCCCCTACACCTTC

V: TRBV2
J: TRBJ1-5
D: -
size: -
CDR3: CATKEDGTNQPQHF
DNA: TGTGCCACAAAAGAGGACGGGACTAATCAGCCCCAGCATTTT

V: TRBV4-2
J: TRBJ1-6
D: -
size: -
CDR3: CASSPTLSGSSGYNSPLHF
DNA: TGTGCCAGCAGCCCAACCCTATCGGGGTCCAGTGGATATAATTCACCCCTCCACTTT

V: TRBV28
J: TRBJ2-3
D: TRBD1
size: -
CDR3: CASIPAPGGHTDTQYF
DNA: TGTGCCAGCATTCCGGCCCCAGGGGGCCACACAGATACGCAGTATTTT

V: TRBV7-6
J: TRBJ2-7
D: -
size: once
CDR3: CASSLGRTGTYEQYF
DNA: TGTGCCAGCAGCTTAGGTCGTACAGGGACCTACGAGCAGTACTTC

V: TRBV5-4
J: TRBJ2-1
D: -
size: once
CDR3: CASSLGQDPSYNEQFF
DNA: TGTGCCAGCAGCTTGGGACAGGACCCTTCCTACAATGAGCAGTTCTTC

V: TRBV20-1
J: TRBJ1-1
D: TRBD1
size: -
CDR3: CSRDRYTEAFF
DNA: TGCAGTAGGGACAGGTACACTGAAGCTTTCTTT

V: TRBV7-2
J: TRBJ2-2
D: -
size: -
CDR3: CASSFHRNTGELFF
DNA: TGTGCCAGCAGCTTTCACAGGAACACCGGGGAGCTGTTTTTT

V: TRBV11-2
J: TRBJ2-1
D: TRBD2
size: -
CDR3: CASSLAGGGHNEQFF
DNA: TGTGCCAGCAGCTTAGCGGGCGGGGGGCACAATGAGCAGTTCTTC

V: TRBV7-2
J: TRBJ2-3
D: -
size: once
CDR3: CASIRSPGGTQYF
DNA: TGTGCCAGCATACGCTCCCCCGGCGGTACGCAGTATTTT

V: TRBV18
J: TRBJ1-2
D: -
size: once
CDR3: CASSPPVNYGYTF
DNA: TGTGCCAGCTCACCTCCAGTAAACTATGGCTACACCTTC

V: TRBV28
J: TRBJ1-1
D: TRBD1
size: -
CDR3: CASSFVQGITMNTEAFF
DNA: TGTGCCAGCAGTTTTGTACAGGGGATTACTATGAACACTGAAGCTTTCTTT

V: TRBV7-9
J: TRBJ1-5
D: -
size: -
CDR3: CASSFGVGNQPQHF
DNA: TGTGCCAGCAGCTTCGGGGTGGGCAATCAGCCCCAGCATTTT

V: TRBV5-4
J: TRBJ2-5
D: -
size: -
CDR3: CASSTRETQYF
DNA: TGTGCCAGCAGCACCCGGGAGACCCAGTACTTC

V: TRBV12-3/TRBV12-4
J: TRBJ1-2
D: -
size: -
CDR3: CASSERDYGYTF
DNA: TGTGCCAGCTCAGAGCGGGACTATGGCTACACCTTC

V: TRBV6-4
J: TRBJ1-4
D: -
size: -
CDR3: CASSDFRSPSEKLFF
DNA: TGTGCCAGCAGTGACTTCAGGTCGCCGAGTGAAAAACTGTTTTTT

V: TRBV28
J: TRBJ1-5
D: TRBD1
size: -
CDR3: CASSLWLPTGGGNQPQHF
DNA: TGTGCCAGCAGTTTATGGCTCCCGACAGGGGGCGGCAATCAGCCCCAGCATTTT

V: TRBV5-1
J: TRBJ2-7
D: -
size: few
CDR3: CASSLAGNYEQYF
DNA: TGCGCCAGCAGCTTGGCGGGGAACTACGAGCAGTACTTC

V: TRBV2
J: TRBJ2-7
D: TRBD2
size: -
CDR3: CASAPGAGVSYEQYF
DNA: TGTGCCAGCGCCCCTGGCGCGGGAGTATCCTACGAGCAGTACTTC

V: TRBV7-9
J: TRBJ2-7
D: TRBD1
size: -
CDR3: CASSLGDRGGNEQYF
DNA: TGTGCCAGCAGCTTAGGGGACAGGGGCGGGAACGAGCAGTACTTC

V: TRBV30
J: TRBJ1-6
D: -
size: few
CDR3: CACSAGSYNSPLHF
DNA: TGTGCCTGTTCCGCAGGCTCCTATAATTCACCCCTCCACTTT